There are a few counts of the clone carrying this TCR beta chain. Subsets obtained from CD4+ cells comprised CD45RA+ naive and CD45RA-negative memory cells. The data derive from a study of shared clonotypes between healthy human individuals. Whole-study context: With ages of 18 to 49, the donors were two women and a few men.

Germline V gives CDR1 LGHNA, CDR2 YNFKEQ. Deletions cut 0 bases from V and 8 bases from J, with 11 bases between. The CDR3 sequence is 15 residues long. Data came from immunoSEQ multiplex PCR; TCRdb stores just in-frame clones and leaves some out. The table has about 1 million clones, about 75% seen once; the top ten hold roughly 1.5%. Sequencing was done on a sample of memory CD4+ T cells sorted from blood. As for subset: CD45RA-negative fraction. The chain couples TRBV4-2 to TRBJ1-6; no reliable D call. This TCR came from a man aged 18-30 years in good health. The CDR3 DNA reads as TGTGCCAGCAGCCAAGATGGTGCGGTGGATTCACCCCTCCACTTT. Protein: CASSQDGAVDSPLHF.